Shown below are 9 T cell receptor beta chains from a single sample sequenced in a study of blood T cell repertoires in COVID-19. Some clones are missing from TCRdb's copy, which holds only in-frame ones; the method was immunoSEQ multiplex PCR. Of some 400,000 clones in the sample, just over 90% are singletons; the top ten hold about 0.86%. The source material was PBMCs or T cells enriched from blood (not recorded which). Receptors were obtained from a woman in her thirties or forties who had been exposed to COVID-19.

In this sample, this clone turned up a few times. The V and J genes are TRBV27 and TRBJ2-2; TRBD2 aligns across 9 bases. CDR1 is MNHEY and CDR2 is SMNVEV in the germline V gene (reference sequence). V was clipped by 6 bases and J by 1 base; unmatched bases: 15. This CDR3 is 19 amino acids long. The CDR3 loop is CASRKTGTSRLLNTGELFF. The CDR3 DNA follows: TGTGCCAGCAGAAAGACCGGGACTAGCAGACTTTTGAACACCGGGGAGCTGTTTTTT.

This chain links TRBV15 with TRBJ2-1; D is perhaps TRBD2 (6 bases). The ends were cut back, 0 bases at V and 9 bases at J, with 12 bases in the middle. CDR3 length: 14 amino acids. CDR1 is LNHNV and CDR2 is YYDKDF in the germline V gene (reference sequence). CDR3 in amino acids: CATSRDEGRGEQFF. CDR3 sequence (DNA): TGTGCCACCAGCAGAGATGAGGGGCGGGGTGAGCAGTTCTTC.

This clone was counted once. CDR3 nucleotides: TGTGCCAGCAGCTTGCGTGGGGGGGAGAGGACCCAGTACTTC. Amino acids: CASSLRGGERTQYF. The chain uses TRBV5-5 and TRBJ2-5; TRBD2 agrees at 7 bases. Germline CDR1 is SGHKS and CDR2 is YYEKEE (reference sequence). The CDR3 runs to 14 residues. V was pared by 1 base and J by 7 bases, with 7 bases of the junction left unmatched.

V gene TRBV29-1 combines with J gene TRBJ1-1; possible D gene TRBD1, 6 bases. Germline CDR1 SQVTM, CDR2 ANQGSEA. CDR3 length: 13 amino acids. The V and J ends lost 6 bases and 5 bases respectively, with 16 bases between them. DNA for the CDR3: TGCAGCGTCATAGGGGGACCTGGGACTGAAGCTTTCTTT. Its translation is CSVIGGPGTEAFF.

V usage is TRBV5-1 and J usage is TRBJ2-7; 11 bases map to TRBD1. Germline V lookup: CDR1 SGHRS, CDR2 YFSETQ. The CDR3 has 13 residues. The V and J ends lost 7 bases and 5 bases, in that order; junction bases with no gene match: 5. CDR3 DNA: TGCGCCAGCTCGCGGACAGGGGGCAACGAGCAGTACTTC. Amino acids: CASSRTGGNEQYF.

This rearrangement joins TRBV2 to TRBJ1-3; tentatively, D is TRBD1 (5 bases). Between the trimmed V and J ends, which lost 6 bases and 3 bases, there was a span of 18 bases. The germline V gene encodes CDR1 SNHLY and CDR2 FYNNEI. This CDR3 is 16 amino acids long. The CDR3 loop is CASRTQQGAVGNTIYF. The CDR3 DNA reads as TGTGCCAGCAGGACCCAACAAGGGGCCGTTGGAAACACCATATATTTT.

This chain joins TRBV2 and TRBJ1-2; D is undetermined. The germline V and J ends were trimmed by 6 bases and 4 bases, with 9 bases remaining between them. CDR1 and CDR2 (germline): SNHLY, FYNNEI. The CDR3 is made up of 12 amino acids. In DNA, the CDR3 is TGTGCCAGCAGCCGGGTACTCTATGGCTACACCTTC. It yields the protein CASSRVLYGYTF.

This chain links TRBV11-2 with TRBJ1-5; 7 nucleotides match TRBD1. The length of the CDR3 is 15 residues. Germline V gene lookup returns CDR1 SGHAT and CDR2 FQNNGV. Unmatched junction bases numbered 4, after V lost 5 bases and J lost 0 bases. The DNA of the CDR3 is TGTGCCAGCAGCCCGGGACAGAATAGCAATCAGCCCCAGCATTTT. This translates into CASSPGQNSNQPQHF.

This chain links TRBV18 with TRBJ1-1; 9 nucleotides align to TRBD1. V dropped 5 bases and J dropped 2; count of bases not matched to a gene: 3. CDR3 length: 14 residues. The germline CDR1 and CDR2 sequences are KGHSH and LQKENI. The CDR3 DNA sequence: TGTGCCAGCTCAACGGGACAGGGAAACACTGAAGCTTTCTTT. Translating gives CASSTGQGNTEAFF.